Listed here is a single T cell receptor beta chain. Its antigen has not been determined. No much larger clone exists at a distance of one base, and base qualities are not known. The record originates from a study of control samples from healthy donors and cancer patients (TCRdb year 2020). Deletion took 2 bases off V and 4 bases off J, with a span of 18 bases between the germline ends. The CDR3 goes from the cysteine to the phenylalanine over 17 residues. The read is trimmed to its CDR3 DNA, 51 bases read in frame from base 1. CDR1 and CDR2, looked up from the germline V gene, are SGHTA and FQGTGA. Libraries were built with the immunoSEQ multiplex PCR assay. The immuneACCESS repertoire file appears here via TCRdb, limited to in-frame rearrangements. These files lack a portion of the clones; in checked studies, under half of the deficit traces to unresolved V genes, and the cause of the others is not known. The sample contains about 140,000 clones, 89% of them found a single time. 4.9% of the sample is in the top ten clones.

This TCR came from a man aged 30 to 39 in good health. The sequencing input was blood. Here the chain combines TRBV7-3 and TRBJ2-1; perhaps TRBD2 is the D gene, with 5 bases matching. The CDR3 sequence is CASSLGSGGGSYNEQFF. The base sequence is TGTGCCAGCAGCTTAGGAAGCGGCGGAGGATCATACAATGAGCAGTTCTTC.